Shown below are 22 T cell receptor beta chains from a single sample sequenced in a study of regulatory T cells in long-lasting Graves disease. iRepertoire HTBI primers and Arm-PCR of CDR3 regions built TCR beta libraries. MiXCR, applied by TCRdb to the multiplex PCR reads, yields one record per CDR3 protein. Of under 500,000 distinct CDR3 sequences listed, roughly 20% are singletons. The sample's time point: persistent/refractory GD, antithyroid drugs over 5 years with positive TRAb. The TCR library was made from RNA that had been extracted from PBMCs in TRIzol. This material consisted of peripheral blood mononuclear cells (PBMCs), taken when the disease was refractory, from a patient treated with antithyroid drugs. The receptors were gathered from a female donor with Graves disease.

This clonotype was seen ten or more times. This chain connects TRBV10-3 to TRBJ1-2; 9 bases are shared with TRBD1. Germline loops: CDR1 ENHRY, CDR2 SYGVKD. V dropped 4 bases and J dropped 7; count of bases not matched to a gene: 7. The CDR3 contains 14 residues. In DNA form, the CDR3 reads TGTGCCATCAGTGTCGGGACAGGGCCGGGTGGCTACACCTTC. Translated, it gives CAISVGTGPGGYTF.

This clonotype was found a few times. The chain carries TRBV7-2 and TRBJ2-7; 9 positions agree with TRBD2. V was clipped by 3 bases and J by 3 bases; unmatched bases: 9. The CDR3 runs to 16 residues. The V gene's germline CDR1 is SGHTA and CDR2 FQGNSA. CDR3 sequence: CASSLGTGLAGYEQYF. CDR3 DNA sequence: TGTGCCAGCAGCTTGGGTACGGGACTAGCCGGCTACGAGCAGTACTTC.

This clonotype was counted many times. Sequence at one end of the junction differs from germline and may be a read error. The chain employs TRBV7-7 and TRBJ2-2, with D unresolved. Germline V gene data show CDR1 as SSHAT and CDR2 as FNYEAQ (reference sequence). This CDR3 has 13 amino acids. As DNA, the CDR3 is TGTGCTAGCAGCCCGGACCCGAGGGGGGAGCTGTTTTTT. This gives the protein CASSPDPRGELFF.

A note on this clonotype: Relative to the germline gene, one junction end is altered; a read error may explain this. The chain joins TRBV5-1 to TRBJ2-1; 8 bases are shared with TRBD2. CDR1 and CDR2 (germline): SGHRS, YFSETQ. This CDR3 contains 15 residues. CDR3 region: CASSLGLGRDNEQFF. CDR3 coding DNA: TGTGCCAGCAGCTTGGGACTAGGCCGCGACAATGAGCAGTTCTTC.

On this clonotype itself: This clone may be a read error of a much larger clone one base away. J is TRBJ2-2 and V is TRBV7-9; 10 bases are a match to TRBD2. CDR1 is SEHNR and CDR2 is FQNEAQ in the germline V gene (reference sequence). The CDR3 contains 17 residues. CDR3 protein: CAGSLSGRALATGELFF. The CDR3 bases are TGTGCCGGCAGCTTAAGCGGGAGGGCCTTAGCGACCGGGGAGCTGTTTTTT.

The genes are TRBV6-5 and TRBJ2-1; 8 bases map to TRBD2. Germline CDR1 reads MNHEY; CDR2 reads SVGAGI. The CDR3 extends over 17 amino acids. The J segment lost 7 bases and the V segment lost 4 bases, leaving 15 bases of the junction unmatched. The CDR3 loop reads CASSSVEGAGGANEQFF. The CDR3 DNA sequence: TGTGCCAGCAGTTCCGTGGAGGGCGCGGGAGGAGCGAATGAGCAGTTCTTC.

This rearrangement joins TRBV27 to TRBJ2-6; 9 nucleotides match TRBD1. V shed 6 bases, J shed 3 bases, and the junction held 15 bases outside the gene matches. From germline, CDR1 is MNHEY and CDR2 SMNVEV (reference sequence). The CDR3 is 19 amino acids. This chain's CDR3 is CASSFSAGTGLFGANVLTF. In nucleotides, the CDR3 is TGTGCCAGCAGCTTTTCCGCCGGGACAGGGCTATTTGGGGCCAACGTCCTGACTTTC.

This clonotype was seen at least ten times. This sequence joins TRBV20-1 and TRBJ1-5; D is possibly TRBD1 (5 bases). CDR1 is DFQATT and CDR2 is SNEGSKA in the germline V gene (reference sequence). CDR3 length: 13 amino acids. V was pared by 3 bases and J by 7 bases, with 13 bases between. CDR3 in DNA: TGCAGTGCTAGTTCCAGGAGGGGACAGCCCCAGCATTTT. Encoded protein: CSASSRRGQPQHF.

This clonotype occurred many times. The CDR3 DNA follows: TGTGCCACCAGGCTAGGCCATGGCGAGCAGTACTTC. It specifies CATRLGHGEQYF. The genes are TRBV28 and TRBJ2-7; D is ambiguous. V was cut by 10 bases and J by 6 bases, with 16 bases left in between. The CDR3 totals 12 residues. The germline gives CDR1 MDHEN, CDR2 SYDVKM.

This clonotype showed up many times. This chain uses TRBV2 with TRBJ2-2, with D possibly being TRBD2 (5 bases). Germline assignment: CDR1 SNHLY and CDR2 FYNNEI. The CDR3 is made up of 14 amino acids. V dropped 7 bases and J dropped 1 base, with 10 bases sitting between them. In DNA form, the CDR3 reads TGTGCCAGCACCCCTCGGGAGAACACCGGGGAGCTGTTTTTT. Amino acid sequence: CASTPRENTGELFF.

V gene TRBV6-4 combines with J gene TRBJ2-6, with TRBD1 as a possible D gene (5 bases). This CDR3 contains 14 residues. The germline V gene has CDR1 MRHNA and CDR2 SNTAGT. Deletions cut 8 bases from V and 2 bases from J, with 10 bases between. CDR3 protein: CASEAGPGANVLTF. The CDR3 coding sequence is TGTGCCAGCGAAGCAGGGCCTGGGGCCAACGTCCTGACTTTC.

V gene TRBV28 combines with J gene TRBJ1-1; D is perhaps TRBD1 (5 bases). Germline V lookup: CDR1 MDHEN, CDR2 SYDVKM. V shed 2 bases and J shed 11 bases, with 12 bases lying between them. The CDR3 loop spans 12 amino acids. The CDR3 region has the DNA TGTGCCAGCAGTTTACCCGGGACCTACGCTTTCTTT. Its translation: CASSLPGTYAFF.

The V call is TRBV27, the J call TRBJ1-1, with 12 bases lining up with TRBD1. The CDR3 length is 16 residues. The J segment lost 7 bases and the V segment lost 6 bases, leaving 12 bases of the junction unmatched. Per germline, CDR1 MNHEY and CDR2 SMNVEV (reference sequence). As DNA, the CDR3 is TGTGCCAGCAGGACACGCCGGGGACAGGGGGCTGATGAAGCTTTCTTT. Translation: CASRTRRGQGADEAFF.

This clonotype was observed a few times. The V call is TRBV7-9, the J call TRBJ2-7; 8 nucleotides match TRBD1. Losses at the gene ends were 5 bases for V and 2 bases for J; bases not matched to a gene: 11. CDR3 length equals 16 residues. Germline V gene data show CDR1 as SEHNR and CDR2 as FQNEAQ (reference sequence). CDR3 sequence reads: CASSTSDRAPTYEQYF. CDR3 DNA sequence: TGTGCCAGCAGCACCTCGGACAGGGCCCCTACCTACGAGCAGTACTTC.

This clonotype was detected only a few times. The chain employs TRBV7-2 and TRBJ2-7, with 9 positions matching TRBD2. Germline V gives CDR1 SGHTA, CDR2 FQGNSA. The CDR3 runs 16 residues. V lost 4 bases, J lost 0 bases, and 7 bases stayed unmatched. The CDR3 sequence: CASSSAGGRASYEQYF. Written as DNA, the CDR3 is TGTGCCAGCAGCTCGGCGGGGGGGAGGGCCTCCTACGAGCAGTACTTC.

The chain uses TRBV7-9 and TRBJ2-2; 11 bases fit TRBD2. Trimming took 4 bases from V and 6 from J; bases not matched to a gene: 10. Germline V lookup: CDR1 SEHNR, CDR2 FQNEAQ (reference sequence). The CDR3 is made up of 17 amino acids. CDR3 nucleotide sequence: TGTGCCAGCAGCTCATGGACCTCTAGCGGGGGGCCCGGGGAGCTGTTTTTT. Translation: CASSSWTSSGGPGELFF.

The chain couples TRBV27 to TRBJ2-7, with TRBD1 matching over 7 bases. The ends lost 3 bases at V and 0 bases at J; junction bases unmatched: 2. In germline, CDR1 is MNHEY, CDR2 SMNVEV (reference sequence). This CDR3 spans 14 amino acids. CDR3 DNA: TGTGCCAGCAGTTTCGGACAGGCCTCCTACGAGCAGTACTTC. Amino acids: CASSFGQASYEQYF.

The sample holds many counts of this clonotype. The V gene is TRBV6-5, the J gene TRBJ1-1; D is unclear. The CDR3 length is 12 residues. With 0 bases removed from V and 7 bases from J, the gap between germline ends came to 6 bases. Germline CDR1 and CDR2: MNHEY and SVGAGI. DNA of the CDR3: TGTGCCAGCAGTTACTCGTACAGTGAAGCTTTCTTT. Protein sequence: CASSYSYSEAFF.

This clonotype was counted only a few times. This sequence joins TRBV7-9 and TRBJ2-4, with D unclear. Trimming left V 3 bases short and J 1 base short, with 7 bases between. The CDR3 runs to 14 residues. Germline V gene data show CDR1 as SEHNR and CDR2 as FQNEAQ (reference sequence). The CDR3 region has the DNA TGTGCCAGCAGCTTGGGTATGGCCAAAAACATTCAGTACTTC. Protein: CASSLGMAKNIQYF.

Comment on this clonotype: A much larger clone lies one base from this, so it may be a read error. The chain joins TRBV18 to TRBJ1-2; weak D call: TRBD1 (5 bases). CDR3 length: 15 residues. V shed 8 bases and J shed 6 bases, with 22 bases lying between them. The V gene's germline CDR1 is KGHSH and CDR2 LQKENI. The CDR3 spells CASPSLNWGSDGYTF. As DNA, the CDR3 is TGTGCCAGCCCATCCCTGAACTGGGGGTCGGATGGCTACACCTTC.

This sequence joins TRBV19 and TRBJ1-5; 12 nucleotides align to TRBD1. The CDR3 covers 18 residues. The trim removed 3 bases at V and 5 bases at J, leaving 11 bases unmatched. The V gene's germline CDR1 is LNHDA and CDR2 SQIVND (reference sequence). The CDR3 DNA sequence: TGTGCCAGTAGTATTCGGAGCCGAGGGACAGGGGGCGATCAGCCCCAGCATTTT. This gives the protein CASSIRSRGTGGDQPQHF. The variable domain in full, with the rest retrieved from reference TRBV19 and TRBJ1-5, is DGGITQSPKYLFRKEGQNVTLSCEQNLNHDAMYWYRQDPGQGLRLIYYSQIVNDFQKGDIAEGYSVSREKKESFPLTVTSAQKNPTAFYLCASSIRSRGTGGDQPQHFGDGTRLSIL.

The genes are TRBV7-9 and TRBJ2-5, with 9 nucleotides matching TRBD2. Germline V CDR1 and CDR2: SEHNR, FQNEAQ (reference sequence). The junction had 4 bases not matched to a gene; V was cut back by 4 bases and J by 4 bases. CDR3 size: 14 residues. The CDR3 here is CASSWLAGAETQYF. As DNA, the CDR3 is TGTGCCAGCAGCTGGTTAGCGGGAGCAGAGACCCAGTACTTC.